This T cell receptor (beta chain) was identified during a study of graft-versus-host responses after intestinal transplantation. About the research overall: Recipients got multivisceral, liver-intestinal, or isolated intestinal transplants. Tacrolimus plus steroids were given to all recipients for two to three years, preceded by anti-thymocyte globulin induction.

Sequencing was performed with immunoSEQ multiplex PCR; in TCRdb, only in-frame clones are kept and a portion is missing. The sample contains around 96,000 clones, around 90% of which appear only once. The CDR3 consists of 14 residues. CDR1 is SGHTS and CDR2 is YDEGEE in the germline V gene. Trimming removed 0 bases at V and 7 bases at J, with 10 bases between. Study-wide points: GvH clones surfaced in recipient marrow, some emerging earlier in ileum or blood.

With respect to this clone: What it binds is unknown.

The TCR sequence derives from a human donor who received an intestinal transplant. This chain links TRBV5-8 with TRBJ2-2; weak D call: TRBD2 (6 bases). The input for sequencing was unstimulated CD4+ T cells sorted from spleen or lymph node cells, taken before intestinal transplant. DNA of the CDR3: TGTGCCAGCAGCTTGGGACTAGTCGTCGGGGAGCTGTTTTTT. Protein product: CASSLGLVVGELFF. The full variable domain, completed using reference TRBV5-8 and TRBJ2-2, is EAGVTQSPTHLIKTRGQQATLRCSPISGHTSVYWYQQALGLGLQFLLWYDEGEERNRGNFPPRFSGRQFPNYSSELNVNALELEDSALYLCASSLGLVVGELFFGEGSRLTVL.